What follows describes a single T cell receptor beta chain. This sample stems from a study of blood T cell repertoires in COVID-19. Study details: PBMCs, B-cell-depleted T cells, or T cells provided the cDNA or gDNA that made up the material.

Clones were read by immunoSEQ multiplex PCR, and TCRdb kept only the in-frame ones, dropping some. The sample lists around 30,000 clones, about 74% occurring once. The CDR3 is made up of 11 amino acids. The chain combines TRBV21-1 with TRBJ2-7; the DNA was not compared with TRBD2, the D call given in the table. TRBV21-1 is deemed a pseudogene. This receptor was identified in a human donor in a cohort sampled during active COVID-19. Material: peripheral blood. The CDR3 is CASQTGGEQYF. The DNA for the CDR3 is TGTGCCTCCCAAACGGGGGGCGAGCAGTACTTC.